What follows are 29 T cell receptor beta chains derived from one specimen sequenced in a study of monozygotic twins with inflammatory bowel disease. TCRdb reprocessed the 5' RACE reads and keeps a single row for each CDR3 protein, giving no DNA. The sample totals about 210,000 distinct CDR3 sequences. Sequenced material: blood. Every receptor here comes from a human donor with ulcerative colitis or Crohn's disease, or a healthy co-twin of an affected twin (not recorded which).

V is TRBV5-1 and J is TRBJ1-1; no DNA is available, so the TRBD1 call from TCRdb remains unchecked. This CDR3 region has 15 residues. Germline lookup yields CDR1 SGHRS and CDR2 YFSETQ. CDR3 residues: CASSLVVGAGTEAFF.

J is TRBJ2-3 and V is TRBV7-2; TCRdb's D call of TRBD1 is untestable without DNA. CDR3 length equals 15 residues. The germline V gene has CDR1 SGHTA and CDR2 FQGNSA. The CDR3 sequence is CASSSGQGYTDTQYF.

The chain carries TRBV20-1 and TRBJ2-1; absent DNA, TCRdb's TRBD1 call cannot be checked. The CDR3 is 15 amino acids. The V gene's germline CDR1 is DFQATT and CDR2 SNEGSKA (reference sequence). The CDR3: CSAIGTGLGRNEQFF.

The rearrangement uses TRBV5-1 and TRBJ2-6. Germline loops: CDR1 SGHRS, CDR2 YFSETQ. The CDR3 contains 17 residues. The CDR3 here is CASSLVPRGSGANVLTF.

The chain is built from TRBV10-3 and TRBJ1-1; absent DNA, TCRdb's TRBD1 call cannot be checked. The germline gives CDR1 ENHRY, CDR2 SYGVKD. The CDR3 covers 16 residues. Here the CDR3 reads CAISESGRGMNTEAFF.

The chain carries TRBV7-2 and TRBJ2-5; TCRdb's D call of TRBD1 is untestable without DNA. The CDR3 is 15 residues long. CDR1 is SGHTA and CDR2 is FQGNSA in the germline V gene. This chain's CDR3 is CASSLAGSPQETQYF. The full variable domain, its missing parts supplied by reference TRBV7-2 and TRBJ2-5, is GAGVSQSPSNKVTEKGKDVELRCDPISGHTALYWYRQSLGQGLEFLIYFQGNSAPDKSGLPSDRFSAERTGGSVSTLTIQRTQQEDSAVYLCASSLAGSPQETQYFGPGTRLLVL.

The rearrangement uses TRBV6-2 or TRBV6-3 and TRBJ1-1. Germline lookup yields CDR1 MNHEY and CDR2 SVGEGT. The CDR3 has 16 residues. This chain's CDR3 is CASSYPPLASGMGAFF.

The genes are TRBV28 and TRBJ1-3; the TRBD1 assignment by TCRdb is unverifiable without DNA. CDR1 and CDR2 from the germline V gene are MDHEN and SYDVKM. The CDR3 is 13 residues long. The chain's CDR3 is CASSRDSGNTIYF.

This CDR3 reads CASSAQSTDTQYF. The chain couples TRBV6-1 to TRBJ2-3. The CDR3 spans 13 residues. Germline CDR1 and CDR2: MNHNS and SASEGT.

CDR3 region: CASSLEVGSEQFF. The rearrangement links TRBV12-3 or TRBV12-4 to TRBJ2-1. The CDR3 is made up of 13 amino acids.

The chain recombines TRBV6-1 with TRBJ2-1; the D gene TCRdb calls, TRBD1, cannot be checked with no DNA. The CDR3 spans 15 residues. Germline loops: CDR1 MNHNS, CDR2 SASEGT. Here the CDR3 reads CASSAPGRKTNEQFF.

This chain connects TRBV4-1 to TRBJ1-6; the TCRdb call, TRBD1, lacks DNA for checking. CDR3 length equals 15 residues. CDR1 MGHRA and CDR2 YSYEKL come from the germline V gene. The CDR3 sequence is CASSPEGRGNSPLHF.

The rearrangement uses TRBV4-1 and TRBJ2-1; lacking DNA, the TRBD2 call made by TCRdb goes unchecked. Germline CDR1 and CDR2: MGHRA and YSYEKL. CDR3 length: 15 amino acids. This chain's CDR3 is CASSQDPSGYNEQFF.

The CDR3 protein is CASRRGRSQNTGELFF. This chain links TRBV7-2 with TRBJ2-2. Germline V lookup: CDR1 SGHTA, CDR2 FQGNSA. The CDR3 consists of 16 residues.

This sequence joins TRBV7-8 and TRBJ1-1. Looked up from germline, CDR1 is SGHVS and CDR2 is FQNEAQ. The length of the CDR3 is 15 residues. This CDR3 is CASSLGSGAGTEAFF.

The chain's CDR3 is CASSGNRGGTEAFF. The chain combines TRBV5-6 with TRBJ1-1; TCRdb's assignment of TRBD1 cannot be checked, as there is no DNA. Germline lookup yields CDR1 SGHDT and CDR2 YYEEEE. The CDR3 has 14 amino acids. The variable domain in full, with the rest retrieved from reference TRBV5-6 and TRBJ1-1, is DAGVTQSPTHLIKTRGQQVTLRCSPKSGHDTVSWYQQALGQGPQFIFQYYEEEERQRGNFPDRFSGHQFPNYSSELNVNALLLGDSALYLCASSGNRGGTEAFFGQGTRLTVV.

The gene calls are TRBV4-2 and TRBJ2-5; the D call from TCRdb, TRBD1, cannot be confirmed without DNA. Germline V CDR1 and CDR2: LGHNA, YNFKEQ. The CDR3 has 15 residues. The CDR3 reads CASSQEGGLQETQYF.

J is TRBJ2-7 and V is TRBV4-1; the D gene TCRdb calls, TRBD1, cannot be checked with no DNA. CDR1 MGHRA and CDR2 YSYEKL come from the germline V gene. The CDR3 runs to 15 residues. Here the CDR3 reads CASSQGQGHSYEQYF.

The V gene is TRBV27, the J gene TRBJ2-5. CDR3 length: 13 amino acids. Germline V CDR1 and CDR2: MNHEY, SMNVEV (reference sequence). CDR3 protein: CASSLVGQETQYF.

J is TRBJ2-7 and V is TRBV9; TCRdb's assignment of TRBD1 cannot be checked, as there is no DNA. The germline V gene encodes CDR1 SGDLS and CDR2 YYNGEE. This CDR3 spans 14 amino acids. The CDR3 spells CASSAGYTGSEQYF. Full variable domain (outside the CDR3, taken from reference TRBV9 and TRBJ2-7): DSGVTQTPKHLITATGQRVTLRCSPRSGDLSVYWYQQSLDQGLQFLIQYYNGEERAKGNILERFSAQQFPDLHSELNLSSLELGDSALYFCASSAGYTGSEQYFGPGTRLTVT.

The chain has TRBV7-3 and TRBJ2-2; TCRdb names TRBD1, which stays unverified in the absence of DNA. This CDR3 comprises 14 residues. Germline CDR1 is SGHTA and CDR2 is FQGTGA. The CDR3 loop reads CASSKAPATGELFF.

CDR3: CSLASGYQETQYF. The chain links TRBV20-1 to TRBJ2-5; with no DNA, the TCRdb D assignment of TRBD2 cannot be verified. From germline, CDR1 is DFQATT and CDR2 SNEGSKA (reference sequence). The CDR3 has 13 amino acids.

The chain employs TRBV9 and TRBJ2-7; there is no DNA to check the TCRdb D call of TRBD1. CDR1 SGDLS and CDR2 YYNGEE come from the germline V gene. CDR3 length: 15 residues. This CDR3 reads CASSPGGGFSYEQYF. The whole variable domain, remainder taken from reference TRBV9 and TRBJ2-7, is DSGVTQTPKHLITATGQRVTLRCSPRSGDLSVYWYQQSLDQGLQFLIQYYNGEERAKGNILERFSAQQFPDLHSELNLSSLELGDSALYFCASSPGGGFSYEQYFGPGTRLTVT.

The gene calls are TRBV6-2 or TRBV6-3 and TRBJ2-1. This CDR3 spans 14 amino acids. The germline gives CDR1 MNHEY, CDR2 SVGEGT. The CDR3 reads CASSLLSSNNEQFF.

The chain recombines TRBV18 with TRBJ2-1; the D call of TRBD2 rests on TCRdb alone, since no DNA is present to check it. Germline lookup yields CDR1 KGHSH and CDR2 LQKENI. There are 14 residues in the CDR3. CDR3 residues: CASSQLAGVNEQFF.

The CDR3 is CASSLPQQGARQPQHF. This chain connects TRBV28 to TRBJ1-5; the D gene TCRdb calls, TRBD1, cannot be checked with no DNA. CDR3 length: 16 amino acids. Germline V gene lookup returns CDR1 MDHEN and CDR2 SYDVKM.

V gene TRBV5-1 combines with J gene TRBJ2-7; without DNA, the TCRdb call of TRBD2 cannot be checked. The CDR3 length is 15 residues. Germline V CDR1 and CDR2: SGHRS, YFSETQ. CDR3 residues: CASSLVGDSTYEQYF.

CDR3 sequence reads: CASSQDFMSPSDINYGYTF. The chain is built from TRBV3-1 and TRBJ1-2. From germline, CDR1 is LGHDT and CDR2 YNNKEL (reference sequence). The CDR3 is 19 amino acids. Variable domain in full (rest from reference TRBV3-1 and TRBJ1-2): DTAVSQTPKYLVTQMGNDKSIKCEQNLGHDTMYWYKQDSKKFLKIMFSYNNKELIINETVPNRFSPKSPDKAHLNLHINSLELGDSAVYFCASSQDFMSPSDINYGYTFGSGTRLTVV.

This chain uses TRBV7-9 with TRBJ1-1; absent DNA, TCRdb's TRBD1 call cannot be checked. The CDR3 contains 15 residues. Germline V lookup: CDR1 SEHNR, CDR2 FQNEAQ (reference sequence). The CDR3 reads CASSFGQGMNTEAFF.